These T cell receptor beta chains were read from a single sample in a study of regulatory T cells in long-lasting Graves disease. One entry per CDR3 protein, called by TCRdb with MiXCR from the multiplex PCR reads. The sample has under 800,000 distinct CDR3 sequences, 15% to 20% seen once; the top ten hold under 20%. This same sample was also part of a study on T cells in Graves' hyperthyroidism and ophthalmopathy.

The starting material was peripheral blood mononuclear cells (PBMCs), obtained at new diagnosis, from a patient treated with antithyroid drugs. The receptor source for this set is a woman aged 25 to 45 with Graves disease. Both conserved end residues are part of each CDR3. D genes are given only for firm matches. Expanded clones get a size class; other rows say once, few or many, or leave the size out.

v_gene,j_gene,d_gene,abundance,CDR3aa,CDR3nt
TRBV30,TRBJ1-1,.,many,CAWSVLGRTEAFF,TGTGCCTGGAGTGTACTTGGACGCACTGAAGCTTTCTTT
TRBV27,TRBJ2-7,TRBD2,many,CASSLRSSGYEQYF,TGTGCCAGCAGTTTGAGGTCTAGCGGATACGAGCAGTACTTC
TRBV7-3,TRBJ2-2,.,many,CASSPYLGPNTGELFF,TGTGCCAGCAGCCCCTATCTGGGACCGAACACCGGGGAGCTGTTTTTT
TRBV30,TRBJ2-2,.,many,CAWSAVGVVTGELFF,TGTGCCTGGAGTGCGGTGGGAGTCGTTACCGGGGAGCTGTTTTTT
TRBV6-1,TRBJ1-6,.,.,CASSPLGGVGSPLHF,TGTGCCAGCAGTCCTCTCGGGGGTGTAGGCTCACCCCTCCACTTT
TRBV2,TRBJ1-1,TRBD1,many,CASTPSGQVNTEAFF,TGTGCCAGCACCCCCTCAGGACAGGTAAACACTGAAGCTTTCTTT
TRBV6-5,TRBJ2-3,TRBD2,.,CASSYSPSGGGTDTQYF,TGTGCCAGCAGTTACTCGCCTAGCGGGGGGGGGACAGATACGCAGTATTTT
TRBV7-9,TRBJ2-5,.,many,CASRGGPGVQYF,TGTGCCAGCAGAGGCGGTCCGGGGGTCCAGTACTTC
TRBV20-1,TRBJ1-5,.,many,CSASAGVYGNQPQHF,TGCAGTGCTTCTGCGGGGGTCTATGGCAATCAGCCCCAGCATTTT
TRBV28,TRBJ2-3,TRBD2,many,CASSFPMASGKESDTQYF,TGTGCCAGCAGTTTCCCCATGGCTAGCGGGAAAGAATCGGATACGCAGTATTTT
TRBV6-9,TRBJ2-5,TRBD1,many,CASSYIGTGGETQYF,TGTGCCAGCAGTTACATCGGGACAGGGGGAGAGACCCAGTACTTC
TRBV5-1,TRBJ2-7,TRBD1,few,CASSSPGTGGAGRSYEQYF,TGCGCCAGCAGCTCTCCCGGGACAGGGGGCGCGGGGAGGTCCTACGAGCAGTACTTC
TRBV15,TRBJ1-5,.,.,CATSTRQVWEPQHF,TGTGCCACCAGTACGAGACAGGTTTGGGAGCCCCAGCATTTT
TRBV3-1,TRBJ1-4,.,few,CASSHYPQGPLNEKLFF,TGTGCCAGCAGCCATTACCCCCAGGGGCCGCTGAATGAAAAACTGTTTTTT